This TCR beta chain was captured in a study of identical twins. Points from the study as a whole: A lower insertion count was a feature of abundant cord blood beta clonotypes, with no such feature in memory repertoires. Partly confounded zero-insertion analyses could result from invariant MAIT and iNKT cells.

TCRdb independently ran MiXCR on the 5' RACE reads; one entry per CDR3 protein. Here the sample spans 450,000 or so distinct CDR3 sequences, around 14% being singletons. This clonotype was observed a handful of times. The antigen is not known. The CDR3 extends over 13 amino acids. Per germline, CDR1 MDHEN and CDR2 SYDVKM. The V and J ends lost 5 bases and 5 bases respectively, with 13 bases between them. Separately, the same data were catalogued under a study of yellow fever vaccine responses in identical twins.

The sample consisted of CD4+ T cells sorted from blood. The J gene is TRBJ2-7, the V gene TRBV28; D might be TRBD1 (6 bases). The TCR originated in a woman younger than 35 in good health. The CDR3 spells CASSTPTGNEQYF. CDR3 in DNA: TGTGCCAGCAGTACCCCTACAGGGAACGAGCAGTACTTC.